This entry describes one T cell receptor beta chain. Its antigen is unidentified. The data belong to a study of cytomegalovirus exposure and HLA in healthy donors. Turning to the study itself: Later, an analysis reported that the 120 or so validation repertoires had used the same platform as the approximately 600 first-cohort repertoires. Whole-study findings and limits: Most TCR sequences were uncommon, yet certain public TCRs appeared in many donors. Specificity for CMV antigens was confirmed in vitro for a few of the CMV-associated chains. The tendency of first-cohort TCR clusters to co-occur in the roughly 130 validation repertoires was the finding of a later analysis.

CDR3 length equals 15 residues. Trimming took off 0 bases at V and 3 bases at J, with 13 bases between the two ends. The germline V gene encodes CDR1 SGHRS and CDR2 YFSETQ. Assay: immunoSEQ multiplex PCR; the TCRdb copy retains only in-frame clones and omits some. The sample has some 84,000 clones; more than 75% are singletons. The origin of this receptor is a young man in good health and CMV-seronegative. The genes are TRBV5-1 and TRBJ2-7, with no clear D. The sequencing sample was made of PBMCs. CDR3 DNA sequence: TGCGCCAGCAGCTTGGCCAAACAGAGCTTCTACGAGCAGTACTTC. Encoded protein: CASSLAKQSFYEQYF.